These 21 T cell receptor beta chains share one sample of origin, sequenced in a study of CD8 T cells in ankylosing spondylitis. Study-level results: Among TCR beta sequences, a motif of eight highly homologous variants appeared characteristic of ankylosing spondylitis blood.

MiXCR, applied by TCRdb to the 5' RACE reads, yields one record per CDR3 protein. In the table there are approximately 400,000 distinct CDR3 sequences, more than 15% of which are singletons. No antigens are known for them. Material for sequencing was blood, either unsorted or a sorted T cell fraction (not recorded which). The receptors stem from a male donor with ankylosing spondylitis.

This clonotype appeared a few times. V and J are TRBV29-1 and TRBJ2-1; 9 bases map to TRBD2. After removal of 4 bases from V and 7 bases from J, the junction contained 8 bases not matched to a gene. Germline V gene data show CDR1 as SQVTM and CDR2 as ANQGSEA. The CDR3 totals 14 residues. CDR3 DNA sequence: TGCAGCGTTGGTTTAGCGGGGGCGGGGAATGAGCAGTTCTTC. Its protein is CSVGLAGAGNEQFF.

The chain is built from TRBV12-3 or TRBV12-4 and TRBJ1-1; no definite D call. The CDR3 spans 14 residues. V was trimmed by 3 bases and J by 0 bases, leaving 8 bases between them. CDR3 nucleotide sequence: TGTGCCAGCAGTTTGAGGCTGTTGAACACTGAAGCTTTCTTT. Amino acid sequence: CASSLRLLNTEAFF.

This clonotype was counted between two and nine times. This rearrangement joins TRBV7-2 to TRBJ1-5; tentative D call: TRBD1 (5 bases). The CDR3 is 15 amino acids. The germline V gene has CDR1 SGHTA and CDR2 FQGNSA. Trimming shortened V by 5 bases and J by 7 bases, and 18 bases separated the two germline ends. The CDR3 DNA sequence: TGTGCCAGCAGCCCGAGGACAACCGGGGAGCAGCCCCAGCATTTT. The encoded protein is CASSPRTTGEQPQHF. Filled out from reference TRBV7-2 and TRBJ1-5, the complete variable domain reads GAGVSQSPSNKVTEKGKDVELRCDPISGHTALYWYRQSLGQGLEFLIYFQGNSAPDKSGLPSDRFSAERTGGSVSTLTIQRTQQEDSAVYLCASSPRTTGEQPQHFGDGTRLSIL.

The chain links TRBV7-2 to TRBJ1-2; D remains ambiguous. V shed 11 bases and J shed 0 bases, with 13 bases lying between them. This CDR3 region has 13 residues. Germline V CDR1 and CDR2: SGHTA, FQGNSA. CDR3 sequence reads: CASQYQSNYGYTF. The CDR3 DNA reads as TGTGCCTCCCAATATCAGTCTAACTATGGCTACACCTTC.

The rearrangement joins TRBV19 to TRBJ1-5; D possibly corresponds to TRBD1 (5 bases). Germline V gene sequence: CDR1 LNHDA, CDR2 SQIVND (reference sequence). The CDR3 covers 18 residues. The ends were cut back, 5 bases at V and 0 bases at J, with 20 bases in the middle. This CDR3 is CASSLKLKTQGSNQPQHF. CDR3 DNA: TGTGCCAGTAGTCTCAAACTTAAAACTCAGGGTAGCAATCAGCCCCAGCATTTT.

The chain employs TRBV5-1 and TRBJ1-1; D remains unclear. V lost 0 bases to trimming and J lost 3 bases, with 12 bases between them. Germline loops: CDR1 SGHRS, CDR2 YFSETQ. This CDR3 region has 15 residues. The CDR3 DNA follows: TGCGCCAGCAGCTTGGTAGGGTTAAGGGACACTGAAGCTTTCTTT. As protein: CASSLVGLRDTEAFF.

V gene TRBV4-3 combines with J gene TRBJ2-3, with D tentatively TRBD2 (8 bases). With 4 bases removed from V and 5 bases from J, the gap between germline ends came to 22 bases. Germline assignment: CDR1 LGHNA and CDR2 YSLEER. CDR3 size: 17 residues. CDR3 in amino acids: CASSPKGASGPRDTQYF. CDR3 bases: TGCGCCAGCAGCCCCAAGGGGGCTAGCGGGCCCCGAGATACGCAGTATTTT.

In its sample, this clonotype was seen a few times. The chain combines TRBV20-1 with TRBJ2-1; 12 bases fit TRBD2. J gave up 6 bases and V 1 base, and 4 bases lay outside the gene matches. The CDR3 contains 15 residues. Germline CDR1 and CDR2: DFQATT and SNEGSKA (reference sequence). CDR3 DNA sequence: TGCAGTGCTAGAGTTCCGACTAGCGGGAGCAATGAGCAGTTCTTC. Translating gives CSARVPTSGSNEQFF.

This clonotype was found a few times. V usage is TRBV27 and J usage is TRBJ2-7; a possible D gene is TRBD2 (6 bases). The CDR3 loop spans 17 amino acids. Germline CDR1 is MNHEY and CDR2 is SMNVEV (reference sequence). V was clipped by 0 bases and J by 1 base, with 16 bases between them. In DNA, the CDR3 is TGTGCCAGCAGTTTATCGGTGGGCGGGGACTCATCCTACGAGCAGTACTTC. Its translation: CASSLSVGGDSSYEQYF.

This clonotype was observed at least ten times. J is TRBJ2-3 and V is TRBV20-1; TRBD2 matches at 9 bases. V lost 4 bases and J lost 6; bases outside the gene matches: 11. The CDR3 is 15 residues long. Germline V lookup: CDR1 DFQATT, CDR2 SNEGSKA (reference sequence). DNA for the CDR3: TGCAGTGCTAAGTGGGCTAGCGGGGTCAGGGATACGCAGTATTTT. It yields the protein CSAKWASGVRDTQYF.

CDR3 sequence reads: CATSRERAFVGSSNYGYTF. CDR3 nucleotides: TGTGCCACCAGCAGAGAACGGGCCTTTGTGGGAAGCTCTAACTATGGCTACACCTTC. This chain connects TRBV15 to TRBJ1-2; D is undetermined. The germline gives CDR1 LNHNV, CDR2 YYDKDF (reference sequence). V shed 0 bases and J shed 0 bases, with 20 bases lying between them. There are 19 residues in the CDR3.

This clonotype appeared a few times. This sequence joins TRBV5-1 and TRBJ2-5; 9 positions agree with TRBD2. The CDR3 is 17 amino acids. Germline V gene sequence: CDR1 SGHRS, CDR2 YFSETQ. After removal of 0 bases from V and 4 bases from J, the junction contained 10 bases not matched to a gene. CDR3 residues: CASSLGLDSGGRETQYF. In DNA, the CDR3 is TGCGCCAGCAGCTTGGGGTTGGATAGCGGGGGCCGAGAGACCCAGTACTTC.

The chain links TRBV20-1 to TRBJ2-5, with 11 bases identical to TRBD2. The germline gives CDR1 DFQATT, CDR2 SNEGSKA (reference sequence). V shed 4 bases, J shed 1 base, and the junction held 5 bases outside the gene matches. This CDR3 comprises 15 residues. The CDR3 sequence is CSAISGGDLQETQYF. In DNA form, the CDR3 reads TGCAGTGCTATTAGCGGGGGGGATCTCCAAGAGACCCAGTACTTC.

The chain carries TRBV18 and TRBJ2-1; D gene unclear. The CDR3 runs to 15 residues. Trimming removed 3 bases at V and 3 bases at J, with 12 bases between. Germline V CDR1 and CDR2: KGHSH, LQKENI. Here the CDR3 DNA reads TGTGCCAGCTCACCCTACGGTAGGGACTACAATGAGCAGTTCTTC. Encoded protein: CASSPYGRDYNEQFF.

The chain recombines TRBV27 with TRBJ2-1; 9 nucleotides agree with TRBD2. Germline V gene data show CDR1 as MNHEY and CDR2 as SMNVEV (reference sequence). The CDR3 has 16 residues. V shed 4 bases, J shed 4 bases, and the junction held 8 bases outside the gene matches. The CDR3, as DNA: TGTGCCAGCAGTTCCATGGCGGGGGGGGGTTACAATGAGCAGTTCTTC. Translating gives CASSSMAGGGYNEQFF.

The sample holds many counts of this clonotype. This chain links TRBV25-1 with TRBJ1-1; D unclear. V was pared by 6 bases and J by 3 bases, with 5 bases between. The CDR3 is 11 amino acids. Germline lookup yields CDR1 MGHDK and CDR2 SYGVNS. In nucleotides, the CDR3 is TGTGCCAGCAGGTTTTACACTGAAGCTTTCTTT. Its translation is CASRFYTEAFF.

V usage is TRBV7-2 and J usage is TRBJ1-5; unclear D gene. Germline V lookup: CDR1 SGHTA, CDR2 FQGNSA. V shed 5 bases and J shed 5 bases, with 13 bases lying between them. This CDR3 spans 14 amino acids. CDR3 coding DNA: TGTGCCAGCAGCCCTCTGGCGGGGTATCAGCCCCAGCATTTT. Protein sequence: CASSPLAGYQPQHF.

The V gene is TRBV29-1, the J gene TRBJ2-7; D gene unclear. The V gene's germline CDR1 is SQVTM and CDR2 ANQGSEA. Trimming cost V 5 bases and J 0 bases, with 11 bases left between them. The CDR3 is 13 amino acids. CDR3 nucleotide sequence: TGCAGCGTTTTAAGTTCTAGCTCCTACGAGCAGTACTTC. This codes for CSVLSSSSYEQYF.

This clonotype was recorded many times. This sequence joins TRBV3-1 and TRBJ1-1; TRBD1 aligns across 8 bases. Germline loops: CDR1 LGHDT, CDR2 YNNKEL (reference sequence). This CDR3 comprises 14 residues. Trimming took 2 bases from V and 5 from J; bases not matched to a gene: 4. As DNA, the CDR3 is TGTGCCAGCAGCCAACGGACAGGGAGGACTGAAGCTTTCTTT. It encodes CASSQRTGRTEAFF. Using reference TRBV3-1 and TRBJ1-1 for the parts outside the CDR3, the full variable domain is DTAVSQTPKYLVTQMGNDKSIKCEQNLGHDTMYWYKQDSKKFLKIMFSYNNKELIINETVPNRFSPKSPDKAHLNLHINSLELGDSAVYFCASSQRTGRTEAFFGQGTRLTVV.

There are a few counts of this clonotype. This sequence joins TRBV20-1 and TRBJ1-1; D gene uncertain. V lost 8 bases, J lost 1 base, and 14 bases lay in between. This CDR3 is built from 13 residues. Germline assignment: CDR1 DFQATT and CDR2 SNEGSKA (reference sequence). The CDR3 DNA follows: TGCAGTACCCCGGACGGTTCGAACACTGAAGCTTTCTTT. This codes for CSTPDGSNTEAFF.

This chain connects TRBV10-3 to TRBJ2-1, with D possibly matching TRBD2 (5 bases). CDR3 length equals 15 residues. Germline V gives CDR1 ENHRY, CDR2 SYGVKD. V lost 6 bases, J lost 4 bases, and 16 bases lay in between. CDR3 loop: CAISPLGENYNEQFF. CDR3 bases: TGTGCCATCAGCCCCCTCGGGGAGAATTACAATGAGCAGTTCTTC.